Below are 22 T cell receptor beta chains sequenced from a single sample in a study of neurological immune-mediated disorders. A single record per CDR3 protein comes from TCRdb applying MiXCR to the 5' RACE reads. Seen here are about 38,000 distinct CDR3 sequences, 7% to 8.5% observed once, and the top ten hold 5.7%. Sequenced: CD4+ T cells from blood. The receptors derive from a man between 50 and 59 years old in good health.

This clonotype was counted at least ten times. The genes are TRBV20-1 and TRBJ2-1; weak D call: TRBD2 (5 bases). Germline assignment: CDR1 DFQATT and CDR2 SNEGSKA (reference sequence). V dropped 1 base and J dropped 7 bases, with 17 bases sitting between them. The CDR3 extends over 15 amino acids. The CDR3 protein is CSARGGALEINEQFF. CDR3 coding DNA: TGCAGTGCTAGAGGGGGAGCTCTCGAGATAAATGAGCAGTTCTTC.

The sample holds many counts of this clonotype. The genes are TRBV20-1 and TRBJ1-6; 7 bases line up with TRBD1. V dropped 6 bases and J dropped 9; count of bases not matched to a gene: 8. The CDR3 is 13 amino acids. The germline V gene encodes CDR1 DFQATT and CDR2 SNEGSKA (reference sequence). CDR3 residues: CSANPGGGSPLHF. DNA of the CDR3: TGCAGTGCAAATCCAGGGGGGGGTTCACCCCTCCACTTT.

This clonotype was recorded many times. In nucleotides, the CDR3 is TGTGCCAGCAGCCAAGATACACAGAACACAGATACGCAGTATTTT. Protein sequence: CASSQDTQNTDTQYF. This rearrangement joins TRBV3-1 to TRBJ2-3; the D is unclear. V gave up 0 bases and J gave up 2 bases, with 9 bases separating them. CDR3 size: 15 residues. Germline V gene data show CDR1 as LGHDT and CDR2 as YNNKEL (reference sequence).

The table lists this clonotype with many counts. The CDR3 region is CASSEGRQGLAAQYF. The CDR3 bases are TGTGCCAGCAGCGAGGGACGCCAGGGGTTAGCCGCACAGTACTTC. This chain connects TRBV9 to TRBJ2-5; TRBD1 might be the D (6 bases). The CDR3 runs 15 residues. The V end lost 3 bases, the J end lost 11 bases, and 23 bases lay between the germline ends. Germline CDR1 reads SGDLS; CDR2 reads YYNGEE.

This clonotype came up many times. The V gene is TRBV7-9, the J gene TRBJ1-5; TRBD1 is a possible D gene (6 bases). V was cut by 5 bases and J by 4 bases, with 12 bases left in between. Germline values: CDR1 SEHNR, CDR2 FQNEAQ (reference sequence). The CDR3 is made up of 14 amino acids. The CDR3 is CASSGDISNQPQHF. CDR3 DNA sequence: TGTGCCAGCAGCGGGGACATTTCAAATCAGCCCCAGCATTTT.

In its sample, this clonotype was seen many times. The V gene is TRBV7-2, the J gene TRBJ2-2, with TRBD1 matching 8 bases. V trimming: 1 base; J trimming: 7 bases; junction bases outside the gene matches: 8. Germline assignment: CDR1 SGHTA and CDR2 FQGNSA. The CDR3 has 16 amino acids. The CDR3 spells CASSLEAGGSGGELFF. The CDR3 region has the DNA TGTGCCAGCAGCTTAGAGGCAGGGGGCAGCGGCGGGGAGCTGTTTTTT.

This clonotype was seen many times. The V gene is TRBV11-1, the J gene TRBJ2-1; D not resolved. CDR1 SGHAT and CDR2 FQDESV come from the germline V gene (reference sequence). V lost 1 base, J lost 5 bases, and 3 bases lay in between. The length of the CDR3 is 12 residues. The CDR3 bases are TGTGCCAGCAGCTTAGGGGACAATGAGCAGTTCTTC. It yields the protein CASSLGDNEQFF.

This clonotype was observed at least ten times. V gene TRBV18 combines with J gene TRBJ2-2; D is uncertain. Germline CDR1 and CDR2: KGHSH and LQKENI. V lost 1 base to trimming and J lost 3 bases, with 6 bases between them. This CDR3 contains 14 residues. In DNA, the CDR3 is TGTGCCAGCTCACCACAGTCCGACACCGGGGAGCTGTTTTTT. It translates to CASSPQSDTGELFF.

This clonotype was detected ten times or more. The chain employs TRBV20-1 and TRBJ2-4, with a weak D call TRBD2 (5 bases). This CDR3 spans 14 amino acids. V lost 0 bases and J 3 bases, leaving 9 bases between the germline ends. Germline values: CDR1 DFQATT, CDR2 SNEGSKA (reference sequence). Here the CDR3 DNA reads TGCAGTGCTAGAGATTGGGGAGACAAAAACATTCAGTACTTC. It codes for CSARDWGDKNIQYF.

The sample holds many counts of this clonotype. The chain is built from TRBV5-1 and TRBJ2-2; D gene unclear. Trimming took 0 bases from V and 6 from J, leaving 12 bases between them. The germline V gene has CDR1 SGHRS and CDR2 YFSETQ. The CDR3 is 15 amino acids. CDR3 in amino acids: CASSLVPQEAGELFF. CDR3 nucleotide sequence: TGCGCCAGCAGCTTGGTTCCCCAAGAGGCCGGGGAGCTGTTTTTT. Full variable domain (missing parts from reference TRBV5-1 and TRBJ2-2): KAGVTQTPRYLIKTRGQQVTLSCSPISGHRSVSWYQQTPGQGLQFLFEYFSETQRNKGNFPGRFSGRQFSNSRSEMNVSTLELGDSALYLCASSLVPQEAGELFFGEGSRLTVL.

This clonotype was counted at least ten times. V and J are TRBV30 and TRBJ1-2; D gene unclear. CDR1 is GTSNPN, CDR2 SVGIG, per germline (reference sequence). The V end lost 0 bases, the J end lost 6 bases, and 11 bases lay between the germline ends. This CDR3 has 13 amino acids. The CDR3 DNA sequence: TGTGCCTGGAGTGTAGGAGGGTTCGATGGCTACACCTTC. Amino acid sequence: CAWSVGGFDGYTF.

The table lists this clonotype with many counts. The V gene is TRBV7-2, the J gene TRBJ2-3; D uncertain. Per germline, CDR1 SGHTA and CDR2 FQGNSA. This CDR3 region has 14 residues. V was cut by 5 bases and J by 4 bases, with 13 bases left in between. The CDR3: CASSQQPPPDTQYF. In DNA, the CDR3 is TGTGCCAGCAGCCAGCAGCCTCCGCCAGATACGCAGTATTTT.

At least ten counts were recorded for this clonotype. The chain carries TRBV20-1 and TRBJ2-1; 8 bases map to TRBD1. The CDR3 is 14 amino acids. Germline assignment: CDR1 DFQATT and CDR2 SNEGSKA (reference sequence). J lost 8 bases, V lost 2 bases, and 8 bases had no gene match. CDR3: CSARSIRGLDEQFF. For the CDR3, the DNA is TGCAGTGCTAGATCCATCAGGGGGCTGGATGAGCAGTTCTTC.

The chain recombines TRBV5-4 with TRBJ2-5; TRBD2 aligns across 12 bases. Germline lookup yields CDR1 SGHNT and CDR2 YYREEE (reference sequence). V lost 4 bases to trimming and J lost 0 bases; unmatched junction nucleotides: 4. The CDR3 sequence is 16 residues long. CDR3 in DNA: TGTGCCAGCAGCAAGCGGACTAGCGGGAACCAAGAGACCCAGTACTTC. It is translated as CASSKRTSGNQETQYF. The full variable domain, its missing parts supplied by reference TRBV5-4 and TRBJ2-5, is ETGVTQSPTHLIKTRGQQVTLRCSSQSGHNTVSWYQQALGQGPQFIFQYYREEENGRGNFPPRFSGLQFPNYSSELNVNALELDDSALYLCASSKRTSGNQETQYFGPGTRLLVL.

A note on this clonotype: This clone may be a read error of a much larger clone one base away. The V and J genes are TRBV4-1 and TRBJ2-3; no firm D call. Germline values: CDR1 MGHRA, CDR2 YSYEKL. The CDR3 extends over 14 amino acids. The CDR3 region is CANSQVSSTDTQYF. The CDR3 nucleotides read TGCGCCAACAGCCAAGTGTCTAGCACAGATACGCAGTATTTT.

This clonotype was counted at least ten times. V usage is TRBV18 and J usage is TRBJ2-1; 7 bases match TRBD2. This CDR3 is 12 amino acids long. The germline V gene has CDR1 KGHSH and CDR2 LQKENI. Trimming removed 2 bases from V and 9 bases from J; junction bases left unmatched: 1. CDR3 sequence: CASSPGGGEQFF. The DNA for the CDR3 is TGTGCCAGCTCACCAGGGGGGGGTGAGCAGTTCTTC.

The table lists this clonotype with many counts. The chain joins TRBV6-5 to TRBJ2-7, with D unclear. CDR1 is MNHEY and CDR2 is SVGAGI in the germline V gene. The CDR3 spans 15 residues. V gave up 2 bases and J gave up 4 bases, with 15 bases separating them. CDR3 loop: CASSYTKPTVYEQYF. DNA for the CDR3: TGTGCCAGCAGTTACACAAAACCGACCGTTTACGAGCAGTACTTC.

There are many counts of this clonotype. The chain uses TRBV20-1 and TRBJ2-1; 12 nucleotides align to TRBD2. Germline assignment: CDR1 DFQATT and CDR2 SNEGSKA (reference sequence). J was trimmed by 6 bases and V by 3 bases; bases with no gene match: 15. The CDR3 runs 18 residues. The CDR3 is CSASLLAGGPVMGNEQFF. DNA of the CDR3: TGCAGTGCTAGCCTCCTAGCGGGAGGGCCGGTGATGGGCAATGAGCAGTTCTTC.

This clonotype was picked up many times. The rearrangement uses TRBV12-3 or TRBV12-4 and TRBJ1-2; a weak D match, TRBD1 (6 bases). The CDR3 loop spans 15 amino acids. The germline V and J ends were trimmed by 4 bases and 0 bases, with 12 bases remaining between them. In DNA, the CDR3 is TGTGCCAGCAGTTCTCGACGGACAGCTAACTATGGCTACACCTTC. This gives the protein CASSSRRTANYGYTF.

This chain connects TRBV7-2 to TRBJ2-7; tentative D call: TRBD2 (7 bases). Germline values: CDR1 SGHTA, CDR2 FQGNSA. The V end was cut by 1 base, the J end by 2 bases, with 9 bases between. This CDR3 has 14 residues. The CDR3 region is CASSLVGGAYEQYF. Written as DNA, the CDR3 is TGTGCCAGCAGCTTAGTAGGGGGGGCCTACGAGCAGTACTTC. Complete variable domain (other parts from reference TRBV7-2 and TRBJ2-7): GAGVSQSPSNKVTEKGKDVELRCDPISGHTALYWYRQSLGQGLEFLIYFQGNSAPDKSGLPSDRFSAERTGGSVSTLTIQRTQQEDSAVYLCASSLVGGAYEQYFGPGTRLTVT.

This clonotype appeared many times. The chain links TRBV5-6 to TRBJ2-1, with 7 bases that match TRBD2. The CDR3 loop spans 17 amino acids. Germline trimming cut 0 bases from V and 3 bases from J; bases unmatched to any gene: 9. Per germline, CDR1 SGHDT and CDR2 YYEEEE. The CDR3 sequence: CASSLDPPASGYNEQFF. DNA for the CDR3: TGTGCCAGCAGCTTGGACCCCCCAGCTAGCGGCTACAATGAGCAGTTCTTC.

This clonotype was recorded at least ten times. The chain recombines TRBV6-5 with TRBJ2-7; possibly TRBD2 for D (5 bases). Trimming stripped 0 bases from V and 1 base from J, with 10 bases between. Germline assignment: CDR1 MNHEY and CDR2 SVGAGI. The CDR3 is 15 residues long. The CDR3 here is CASSYSLASSYEQYF. The CDR3 DNA is TGTGCCAGCAGTTACTCCCTAGCTTCTTCCTACGAGCAGTACTTC.